One and the same sample provided the 25 T cell receptor beta chains below, sequenced in a study of PD-1 blockade in classical Hodgkin lymphoma. Clones were sequenced by immunoSEQ multiplex PCR, and TCRdb holds only the in-frame ones, with some missing. The top ten clones hold around 10% of a sample with approximately 8,200 clones, around 82% of them seen once. Brentuximab vedotin exposure varied, and every patient relapsed after autologous stem cell transplantation. Researchers used magnetic negative selection to pull out pure CD4+ T cells from thawed PBMCs. The source was CD4+ T cells from blood, collected at baseline. Source of these receptors: a human donor with classical Hodgkin lymphoma.

The V and J genes are TRBV5-1 and TRBJ2-3; D call uncertain. Per germline, CDR1 SGHRS and CDR2 YFSETQ. CDR3 length: 14 amino acids. Trimming left V 4 bases short and J 2 bases short, with 11 bases between. The CDR3 reads CASSPDSNTDTQYF. The CDR3 region has the DNA TGCGCCAGCAGCCCCGACTCGAACACAGATACGCAGTATTTT.

This clone was observed once. The genes are TRBV19 and TRBJ2-4, with TRBD2 matching over 11 bases. The CDR3 consists of 17 residues. The V gene's germline CDR1 is LNHDA and CDR2 SQIVND (reference sequence). The V and J ends lost 5 bases and 2 bases, in that order; junction bases with no gene match: 8. CDR3 DNA sequence: TGTGCCAGTAGTCGTAGCGGGAGGGCCGGGACCAAAAACATTCAGTACTTC. Protein product: CASSRSGRAGTKNIQYF.

This clone showed up just once. The V gene is TRBV7-9, the J gene TRBJ2-3; the D is unclear. Between the trimmed V and J ends, which lost 0 bases and 4 bases, there was a span of 14 bases. The CDR3 totals 16 residues. Germline CDR1 and CDR2: SEHNR and FQNEAQ (reference sequence). The CDR3: CASSLAVLSSSDTQYF. DNA for the CDR3: TGTGCCAGCAGCTTAGCGGTTCTCTCGTCTTCAGATACGCAGTATTTT.

V gene TRBV30 combines with J gene TRBJ1-2, with no clear D. This CDR3 is 16 amino acids long. Trimming pared 1 base from V and 0 bases from J, leaving 15 bases between. Per germline, CDR1 GTSNPN and CDR2 SVGIG (reference sequence). CDR3 protein: CAWSAFRKLANYGYTF. CDR3 in DNA: TGTGCCTGGAGTGCATTTCGGAAGCTAGCTAACTATGGCTACACCTTC. The variable domain in full, completed from reference TRBV30 and TRBJ1-2, reads SQTIHQWPATLVQPVGSPLSLECTVEGTSNPNLYWYRQAAGRGLQLLFYSVGIGQISSEVPQNLSASRPQDRQFILSSKKLLLSDSGFYLCAWSAFRKLANYGYTFGSGTRLTVV.

This rearrangement joins TRBV6-6 to TRBJ2-5; either TRBD1 or TRBD2 may supply D (5 bases each). Per the germline V gene, CDR1 is MNHNY and CDR2 is SVGAGI (reference sequence). The CDR3 is 14 residues long. The V end lost 2 bases, the J end lost 5 bases, and 12 bases lay between the germline ends. The CDR3: CASSYGARGETQYF. DNA of the CDR3: TGTGCCAGCAGTTACGGCGCTCGGGGCGAGACCCAGTACTTC.

The rearrangement links TRBV9 to TRBJ2-4; D might be TRBD1 (6 bases). Germline V CDR1 and CDR2: SGDLS, YYNGEE. This CDR3 contains 13 residues. The ends were cut back, 3 bases at V and 7 bases at J, with 11 bases in the middle. As DNA, the CDR3 is TGTGCCAGCAGCGAGGGGGTGGGCAACATTCAGTACTTC. Translation: CASSEGVGNIQYF.

The rearrangement links TRBV15 to TRBJ2-5; maybe TRBD1 (6 bases). The V gene lost 2 bases and the J gene lost 5 bases, with 12 bases spanning the gap. The CDR3 contains 14 residues. Per germline, CDR1 LNHNV and CDR2 YYDKDF (reference sequence). CDR3: CATSRIRGLETQYF. In nucleotides, the CDR3 is TGTGCCACCAGCAGAATCAGGGGTTTGGAGACCCAGTACTTC.

This chain links TRBV2 with TRBJ1-3; D perhaps matches TRBD1 (5 bases). There are 16 residues in the CDR3. Germline V gene data show CDR1 as SNHLY and CDR2 as FYNNEI. The germline V and J ends were trimmed by 1 base and 0 bases, with 10 bases remaining between them. The CDR3 loop reads CASSEEQVFSGNTIYF. In DNA form, the CDR3 reads TGTGCCAGCAGTGAAGAACAGGTGTTCTCTGGAAACACCATATATTTT.

The chain couples TRBV27 to TRBJ1-6; 10 nucleotides align to TRBD1. V shed 2 bases and J 10 bases; nucleotides not matched to a gene: 8. Germline values: CDR1 MNHEY, CDR2 SMNVEV (reference sequence). This CDR3 comprises 16 residues. The CDR3 here is CASSLEGTGAVSPLHF. CDR3 coding DNA: TGTGCCAGCAGTTTAGAAGGGACAGGGGCGGTCTCACCCCTCCACTTT.

This chain connects TRBV7-6 to TRBJ2-1; D is unclear. CDR1 is SGHVS, CDR2 FNYEAQ, per germline. Trimming left V 5 bases short and J 2 bases short, with 19 bases between. The CDR3 contains 17 residues. CDR3 sequence: CASSPTLGSIAYNEQFF. The CDR3 DNA reads TGTGCCAGCAGCCCCACTTTAGGGTCAATAGCCTACAATGAGCAGTTCTTC.

J is TRBJ2-1 and V is TRBV4-1; 10 bases fit TRBD2. This CDR3 is 15 amino acids long. V lost 4 bases to trimming and J lost 4 bases; unmatched junction nucleotides: 4. CDR1 and CDR2 (germline): MGHRA, YSYEKL. This CDR3 is CASSLTSGTYNEQFF. In nucleotides, the CDR3 is TGCGCCAGCAGCCTTACTAGCGGGACGTACAATGAGCAGTTCTTC.

In this sample, this clone turned up a few times. The J gene is TRBJ1-1, the V gene TRBV5-1, with a possible D match to TRBD1 (6 bases). V was trimmed by 2 bases and J by 4 bases, leaving 12 bases between them. CDR1 and CDR2 (germline): SGHRS, YFSETQ. The CDR3 loop spans 14 amino acids. The CDR3 nucleotides read TGCGCCAGCAGCTTACAGGGTAGGGGCACTGAAGCTTTCTTT. Residues: CASSLQGRGTEAFF.

The gene calls are TRBV2 and TRBJ1-1; the D gene is possibly TRBD1 (5 bases). CDR1 and CDR2 (germline): SNHLY, FYNNEI. Trimming removed 6 bases from V and 8 bases from J, with 10 bases in between. This CDR3 region has 11 residues. The CDR3 DNA reads TGTGCCAGCAGCCAGGGAGGGGAAGCTTTCTTT. Amino acids: CASSQGGEAFF.

In this sample, this clone turned up a few times. CDR3 residues: CASSYGGQPQHF. CDR3 sequence (DNA): TGTGCCAGCAGTTACGGCGGTCAGCCCCAGCATTTT. The chain carries TRBV6-6 and TRBJ1-5, with no clear D. The CDR3 covers 12 residues. Germline V CDR1 and CDR2: MNHNY, SVGAGI (reference sequence). V was clipped by 2 bases and J by 6 bases, with 5 bases between them.

The chain is built from TRBV6-1 and TRBJ1-2; 9 nucleotides agree with TRBD1. Germline loops: CDR1 MNHNS, CDR2 SASEGT. The junction had 8 bases not matched to a gene; V was cut back by 6 bases and J by 9 bases. The CDR3 is made up of 13 amino acids. The CDR3 DNA reads TGTGCCAGCAGCCCGGGACAGGGAGGTAGCTACACCTTC. It translates to CASSPGQGGSYTF.

The rearrangement joins TRBV5-1 to TRBJ2-2; D unresolved. The CDR3 totals 16 residues. V lost 2 bases to trimming and J lost 4 bases, with 15 bases between them. From germline, CDR1 is SGHRS and CDR2 YFSETQ. CDR3 sequence reads: CASSLGRELGTGELFF. CDR3 coding DNA: TGCGCCAGCAGCTTAGGACGAGAGTTGGGCACCGGGGAGCTGTTTTTT.

The J gene is TRBJ1-2, the V gene TRBV25-1; D is perhaps TRBD1 (6 bases). The CDR3 extends over 15 amino acids. CDR1 and CDR2 from the germline V gene are MGHDK and SYGVNS. Trimming shortened V by 2 bases and J by 7 bases, and 17 bases separated the two germline ends. The CDR3 reads CASSEKTGMVGGYTF. The CDR3 DNA is TGTGCCAGCAGTGAAAAAACAGGGATGGTAGGTGGCTACACCTTC.

The rearrangement links TRBV29-1 to TRBJ2-1, with TRBD2 matching over 16 bases. V trimming: 4 bases; J trimming: 3 bases; junction bases outside the gene matches: 15. This CDR3 has 20 residues. CDR1 and CDR2 (germline): SQVTM, ANQGSEA. Written as DNA, the CDR3 is TGCAGCGTTGTTCCCGTCTTGGGACTAGCGGGAGGGTTGGGCTACAATGAGCAGTTCTTC. Amino acid sequence: CSVVPVLGLAGGLGYNEQFF.

This clone occurred a few times. The chain uses TRBV28 and TRBJ1-6; possible D gene TRBD1, 6 bases. Trimming took 2 bases from V and 5 from J, leaving 7 bases between them. CDR1 MDHEN and CDR2 SYDVKM come from the germline V gene. The length of the CDR3 is 14 residues. This CDR3 is CASSLHRDNSPLHF. For the CDR3, the DNA is TGTGCCAGCAGTTTACACAGGGATAATTCACCCCTCCACTTT.

V is TRBV2 and J is TRBJ2-1; the match to TRBD2 covers 7 bases. The CDR3 contains 15 residues. V lost 6 bases, J lost 6 bases, and 11 bases stayed unmatched. Germline values: CDR1 SNHLY, CDR2 FYNNEI. The DNA of the CDR3 is TGTGCCAGCAGGGGCCTCTCGGGGAGGGCCAATGAGCAGTTCTTC. Translation: CASRGLSGRANEQFF.

This CDR3 reads CASSESGQGPYEQFF. In nucleotides, the CDR3 is TGTGCCAGCAGTGAATCGGGACAGGGACCCTATGAGCAGTTCTTC. The chain recombines TRBV6-1 with TRBJ2-1; 9 nucleotides match TRBD1. Germline CDR1 is MNHNS and CDR2 is SASEGT. Trimming at V came to 2 bases and at J to 8 bases, leaving 7 bases not matched to a gene. CDR3 length: 15 residues.

This rearrangement joins TRBV2 to TRBJ2-5; a possible D gene is TRBD1 (5 bases). CDR1 SNHLY and CDR2 FYNNEI come from the germline V gene. CDR3 length equals 12 residues. Trimming took off 4 bases at V and 9 bases at J, with 12 bases between the two ends. The CDR3 spells CASSGMEGAQYF. In DNA form, the CDR3 reads TGTGCCAGCAGTGGGATGGAAGGGGCCCAGTACTTC.

The V and J genes are TRBV7-2 and TRBJ2-7, with 11 bases aligning to TRBD2. The CDR3 has 16 amino acids. The trim removed 5 bases at V and 0 bases at J, leaving 6 bases unmatched. Germline lookup yields CDR1 SGHTA and CDR2 FQGNSA. The CDR3 here is CASSLRGTSGSYEQYF. The CDR3 nucleotides are TGTGCCAGCAGCCTCAGGGGGACTAGCGGCTCCTACGAGCAGTACTTC.

This chain links TRBV18 with TRBJ2-7; tentatively, D is TRBD1 (6 bases). Germline V gene sequence: CDR1 KGHSH, CDR2 LQKENI. This CDR3 is 13 amino acids long. V shed 2 bases and J shed 7 bases, with 12 bases lying between them. The DNA for the CDR3 is TGTGCCAGCTCACCATTGGGCAGGGGTGAGCAGTACTTC. It codes for CASSPLGRGEQYF.

The chain employs TRBV18 and TRBJ2-2; weak D call: TRBD2 (6 bases). This CDR3 has 14 residues. Germline assignment: CDR1 KGHSH and CDR2 LQKENI. V was trimmed by 1 base and J by 5 bases, leaving 8 bases between them. DNA for the CDR3: TGTGCCAGCTCACCACTAGCGGCTACCGGGGAGCTGTTTTTT. This sequence encodes CASSPLAATGELFF.